This T cell receptor beta chain was profiled in a study of T cell responses to AZD1222 COVID-19 vaccine. Study-level findings and limits: Recipients of two AZD1222 doses showed rising Spike-specific TCR breadth and depth. Possibly, clonal diversity was underestimated; donors were largely white British and included more females. Among spike-specific TCRs, nearly half reportedly target unmutated variant regions.

Clones were sequenced by immunoSEQ multiplex PCR, and TCRdb holds only the in-frame ones, with some missing. Of roughly 160,000 clones in the sample, around 90% were seen once. Germline V gene sequence: CDR1 SGHNT, CDR2 YYREEE (reference sequence). CDR3 size: 15 residues. The V end lost 0 bases, the J end lost 5 bases, and 14 bases lay between the germline ends. About this clone: Its antigen is still unknown.

The chain couples TRBV5-4 to TRBJ2-5; D gene uncertain. Sequenced here: peripheral blood, sampled on day 0 of MenACWY control vaccination. The sequence came from an adult in good health. CDR3 in amino acids: CASSLAGFGQETQYF. As DNA, the CDR3 is TGTGCCAGCAGCTTGGCCGGGTTTGGGCAGGAGACCCAGTACTTC.